The 20 T cell receptor beta chains listed next were all sequenced from one sample in a study of blood T cell repertoires in COVID-19. Clones were read by immunoSEQ multiplex PCR, and TCRdb kept only the in-frame ones, dropping some. The sample carries hundreds of thousands of clones, around four fifths recorded once. The sample consisted of peripheral blood. All receptors derive from an elderly man with acute or convalescent COVID-19.

J is TRBJ2-7 and V is TRBV10-2, with D possibly TRBD1 on 6 matching bases. CDR1 WSHSY and CDR2 SAAADI come from the germline V gene. CDR3 size: 13 residues. V was shortened by 5 bases and J by 6 bases, with 14 bases between the two germline ends. The CDR3 sequence: CASSPRQAGEQYF. The CDR3 coding sequence is TGCGCCAGCAGTCCTAGACAGGCCGGCGAGCAGTACTTC.

The V gene is TRBV28, the J gene TRBJ2-7, with 7 bases aligning to TRBD1. The V gene's germline CDR1 is MDHEN and CDR2 SYDVKM. The CDR3 runs to 11 residues. V gave up 6 bases and J gave up 5 bases; unmatched junction bases: 1. The CDR3 is CASRGGDEQYF. The CDR3 nucleotides are TGTGCCAGCAGAGGGGGCGACGAGCAGTACTTC.

This sequence joins TRBV7-3 and TRBJ2-3; 7 bases match TRBD2. V was pared by 2 bases and J by 2 bases, with 4 bases of the junction left unmatched. There are 15 residues in the CDR3. Looked up from germline, CDR1 is SGHTA and CDR2 is FQGTGA. The CDR3 nucleotides are TGTGCCAGCAGCTTAGTGGGAGGGCCCACAGATACGCAGTATTTT. Its translation: CASSLVGGPTDTQYF. The variable domain in full, completed from reference TRBV7-3 and TRBJ2-3, reads GAGVSQTPSNKVTEKGKYVELRCDPISGHTALYWYRQSLGQGPEFLIYFQGTGAADDSGLPNDRFFAVRPEGSVSTLKIQRTERGDSAVYLCASSLVGGPTDTQYFGPGTRLTVL.

The chain uses TRBV19 and TRBJ1-2; the D gene is possibly TRBD1 (5 bases). CDR3 length: 14 amino acids. Per germline, CDR1 LNHDA and CDR2 SQIVND (reference sequence). Trimming removed 5 bases from V and 8 bases from J, with 18 bases in between. CDR3 DNA sequence: TGTGCCAGTAGTTCGGAGAGCAGGGTAGGAGGCTACACCTTC. As protein: CASSSESRVGGYTF.

The V call is TRBV28, the J call TRBJ2-6; tentative D call: TRBD1 (6 bases). Germline CDR1 and CDR2: MDHEN and SYDVKM. The CDR3 is 17 residues long. V was trimmed by 7 bases and J by 0 bases, leaving 16 bases between them. The CDR3 loop reads CASTGTTMSSGANVLTF. In nucleotides, the CDR3 is TGTGCCAGCACCGGGACAACGATGAGCTCTGGGGCCAACGTCCTGACTTTC.

The chain employs TRBV3-1 (or the pseudogene TRBV3-2) and TRBJ2-1; TRBD1 matches at 7 bases. The V gene's germline CDR1 is LGHDT and CDR2 YNNKEL (reference sequence). This CDR3 has 12 amino acids. V dropped 3 bases and J dropped 8; count of bases not matched to a gene: 1. This CDR3 is CASSHTGDEQFF. Here the CDR3 DNA reads TGTGCCAGCAGCCATACAGGGGATGAGCAGTTCTTC.

This clone is a singleton in its sample. V and J are TRBV10-3 and TRBJ2-1, with TRBD1 identical over 10 bases. The germline V gene encodes CDR1 ENHRY and CDR2 SYGVKD. J lost 7 bases, V lost 2 bases, and 5 bases had no gene match. CDR3 length: 15 amino acids. DNA of the CDR3: TGTGCCATCAGTGAGCCGGGACAGGGGATGAATGAGCAGTTCTTC. Its protein product is CAISEPGQGMNEQFF.

This sequence joins TRBV27 and TRBJ1-2; D may be TRBD1 (5 bases). Germline CDR1 MNHEY, CDR2 SMNVEV (reference sequence). The CDR3 loop spans 15 amino acids. V was cut by 7 bases and J by 2 bases, with 17 bases left in between. In nucleotides, the CDR3 is TGTGCCAGCAAAGGTCCCGGGGGGGGGAACTATGGCTACACCTTC. Protein sequence: CASKGPGGGNYGYTF.

A single count supports this clone. The chain employs TRBV6-4 and TRBJ2-3; 16 positions match TRBD2. This CDR3 is 19 amino acids long. Germline V gene data show CDR1 as MRHNA and CDR2 as SNTAGT. The V segment lost 6 bases and the J segment 6 bases; nucleotides outside the gene matches: 15. DNA of the CDR3: TGTGCCAGCAGCGAAGAGGGGACTAGCGGGAGGGCCAGACTGGATACGCAGTATTTT. Translating gives CASSEEGTSGRARLDTQYF.

V is TRBV28 and J is TRBJ1-5; possibly TRBD1 for D (5 bases). Between the trimmed V and J ends, which lost 6 bases and 6 bases, there was a span of 9 bases. Looked up from germline, CDR1 is MDHEN and CDR2 is SYDVKM. This CDR3 region has 12 residues. CDR3 nucleotides: TGTGCCAGCAGCTCAGGGTCTCAGCCCCAGCATTTT. Protein product: CASSSGSQPQHF.

The rearrangement links TRBV5-4 to TRBJ2-5; D uncertain. This CDR3 contains 13 residues. The germline gives CDR1 SGHNT, CDR2 YYREEE (reference sequence). The V and J ends lost 4 bases and 5 bases respectively, with 12 bases between them. In DNA form, the CDR3 reads TGTGCCAGCAGCCGCGAACGGGTGGAGACCCAGTACTTC. Translating gives CASSRERVETQYF.

This chain uses TRBV11-2 with TRBJ1-4; D remains unclear. This CDR3 region has 14 residues. Germline V gives CDR1 SGHAT, CDR2 FQNNGV. Trimming removed 5 bases at V and 7 bases at J, with 14 bases between. CDR3 region: CASSPQYLGEKLFF. CDR3 bases: TGTGCCAGCAGCCCACAATATCTAGGTGAAAAACTGTTTTTT. Together with reference TRBV11-2 and TRBJ1-4, the CDR3 gives the full variable domain: EAGVAQSPRYKIIEKRQSVAFWCNPISGHATLYWYQQILGQGPKLLIQFQNNGVVDDSQLPKDRFSAERLKGVDSTLKIQPAKLEDSAVYLCASSPQYLGEKLFFGSGTQLSVL.

The chain carries TRBV19 and TRBJ2-1; 11 nucleotides agree with TRBD2. The CDR3 loop spans 17 amino acids. Losses at the gene ends were 5 bases for V and 6 bases for J; bases not matched to a gene: 12. Germline CDR1 and CDR2: LNHDA and SQIVND (reference sequence). CDR3 amino acids: CASSPGPLTSGANEQFF. In DNA form, the CDR3 reads TGTGCCAGTAGTCCCGGACCCCTGACTAGCGGGGCCAATGAGCAGTTCTTC.

The V call is TRBV6-5, the J call TRBJ1-4, with D possibly TRBD1 on 6 matching bases. The germline gives CDR1 MNHEY, CDR2 SVGAGI. Trimming took 5 bases from V and 8 from J, leaving 12 bases between them. The CDR3 has 13 residues. The CDR3 here is CASSTGSREKLFF. CDR3 DNA: TGTGCCAGCAGTACAGGGTCTCGGGAAAAACTGTTTTTT.

The chain uses TRBV2 and TRBJ2-7; the D is unclear. The CDR3 has 12 amino acids. Trimming shortened V by 5 bases and J by 4 bases, and 9 bases separated the two germline ends. Germline CDR1 and CDR2: SNHLY and FYNNEI. For the CDR3, the DNA is TGTGCCAGCAGTCGAAACCTATACGAGCAGTACTTC. Its translation is CASSRNLYEQYF.

The genes are TRBV5-1 and TRBJ2-2, with TRBD2 matching over 11 bases. The V gene end was trimmed by 4 bases and the J gene end by 8 bases; junction bases not matched to a gene: 10. CDR1 and CDR2 (germline): SGHRS, YFSETQ. This CDR3 has 16 amino acids. The CDR3 sequence: CASSPGVAGGPGELFF. The CDR3, as DNA: TGCGCCAGCAGCCCGGGCGTAGCGGGGGGGCCAGGGGAGCTGTTTTTT.

The CDR3 reads CASSLMVSTGYSYEQYF. For the CDR3, the DNA is TGTGCCAGCAGCTTGATGGTTTCAACGGGTTACTCCTACGAGCAGTACTTC. V usage is TRBV5-5 and J usage is TRBJ2-7; D is unresolved. This CDR3 contains 17 residues. V was pared by 1 base and J by 0 bases, with 17 bases between. Germline V CDR1 and CDR2: SGHKS, YYEKEE (reference sequence).

V gene TRBV7-2 combines with J gene TRBJ1-2; 8 bases are shared with TRBD1. This CDR3 region has 17 residues. Losses at the gene ends were 1 base for V and 0 bases for J; bases not matched to a gene: 7. Germline CDR1 reads SGHTA; CDR2 reads FQGNSA. CDR3 in DNA: TGTGCCAGCAGCTTAGGGGGATACAGGGGGTCTAACTATGGCTACACCTTC. Translation gives CASSLGGYRGSNYGYTF.

In this sample, this clone turned up once. The chain recombines TRBV28 with TRBJ1-6; the D gene is possibly TRBD1 (5 bases). This CDR3 comprises 14 residues. Germline CDR1 reads MDHEN; CDR2 reads SYDVKM. Trimming pared 6 bases from V and 7 bases from J, leaving 13 bases between. CDR3 sequence: CASRNPTGNSPLHF. In DNA form, the CDR3 reads TGTGCCAGCAGAAACCCCACAGGAAATTCACCCCTCCACTTT.

The table lists this clone with a count of one. The chain employs TRBV4-1 and TRBJ2-1, with a tentative D call TRBD1 (6 bases). Germline CDR1 reads MGHRA; CDR2 reads YSYEKL. CDR3 size: 16 residues. Trimming took off 1 base at V and 3 bases at J, with 13 bases between the two ends. The CDR3: CASSQGTVGYYNEQFF. CDR3 coding DNA: TGCGCCAGCAGCCAAGGGACAGTGGGGTACTACAATGAGCAGTTCTTC.